The rows below give T cell receptor beta chains drawn from one sample of a study of human T cells and chemical hapten exposure. TCRdb reprocessed the RACE reads via MiXCR and lists one record per CDR3 protein. The table shows around 380,000 distinct CDR3 sequences, with 5.5% occurring only once. Sample: whole blood, taken in connection with sensitization to the hapten diphenylcyclopropenone (DPC). The receptors here all came from a woman between 18 and 29 years old with alopecia areata. Some clones in this sample may be carry-over from other donors' samples. CDR3s include the opening cysteine and the closing phenylalanine or tryptophan. The order of the fields is clone size, J gene, V gene, D gene, CDR3 DNA, CDR3 protein. A D gene is named only where the DNA matches it firmly. The size field is filled for only some rows; it gives once, few, many or a size class.

abundance: many
j_gene: TRBJ1-1
v_gene: TRBV3-1
d_gene: TRBD1
CDR3nt: TGTGCCAGCAGCCAAGACAGGGGGTACACTGAAGCTTTCTTT
CDR3aa: CASSQDRGYTEAFF

abundance: NA
j_gene: TRBJ2-2
v_gene: TRBV28
d_gene: NA
CDR3nt: TGTGCCAGCAGCATATTGTCCAGTTTCGCGAACACCGGGGAGCTGTTTTTT
CDR3aa: CASSILSSFANTGELFF

abundance: few
j_gene: TRBJ2-7
v_gene: TRBV29-1
d_gene: TRBD2
CDR3nt: TGCAGCGTTGAAGACCCCTCGAGCGGGGGGACCTACGAGCAGTACTTC
CDR3aa: CSVEDPSSGGTYEQYF

abundance: many
j_gene: TRBJ2-3
v_gene: TRBV7-2
d_gene: NA
CDR3nt: TGTGCCAGCAGCCAAGGAAGATTAACCACAGATACGCAGTATTTT
CDR3aa: CASSQGRLTTDTQYF

abundance: few
j_gene: TRBJ2-3
v_gene: TRBV7-2
d_gene: NA
CDR3nt: TGTGCCAGCAGCCTGAACTACAGGGCAACGCAGTATTTT
CDR3aa: CASSLNYRATQYF

abundance: NA
j_gene: TRBJ2-1
v_gene: TRBV7-9
d_gene: NA
CDR3nt: TGTGCCAGCAGACCCGACAGAACTCACTACAATGAGCAGTTCTTC
CDR3aa: CASRPDRTHYNEQFF

abundance: NA
j_gene: TRBJ2-7
v_gene: TRBV10-3
d_gene: NA
CDR3nt: TGTGCCATCAGTGAGTCGGGGACTTTTGCCTACGAGCAGTACTTC
CDR3aa: CAISESGTFAYEQYF

abundance: NA
j_gene: TRBJ1-4
v_gene: TRBV4-1
d_gene: NA
CDR3nt: TGCGCCACCAGTTATTCAAGGACTAATGAAAAACTGTTTTTT
CDR3aa: CATSYSRTNEKLFF

abundance: NA
j_gene: TRBJ1-6
v_gene: TRBV12-3/TRBV12-4
d_gene: TRBD1
CDR3nt: TGTGCCAGCAGTTTTAAGGGCACAGGGGGACGATCACCCCTCCACTTT
CDR3aa: CASSFKGTGGRSPLHF

abundance: NA
j_gene: TRBJ2-3
v_gene: TRBV28
d_gene: NA
CDR3nt: TGTGCCAGCATTTCTACTAGCACAGATACGCAGTATTTT
CDR3aa: CASISTSTDTQYF

abundance: NA
j_gene: TRBJ2-1
v_gene: TRBV5-8
d_gene: NA
CDR3nt: TGTGCCAGCAGCTTGGGGCAGAAGCTCTCCTACAATGAGCAGTTCTTC
CDR3aa: CASSLGQKLSYNEQFF

abundance: many
j_gene: TRBJ1-4
v_gene: TRBV4-3
d_gene: NA
CDR3nt: TGCGCCAGCAGCCAAGTATTGGCAGCCGAGAAGGAACTGTTTTTT
CDR3aa: CASSQVLAAEKELFF

abundance: many
j_gene: TRBJ2-3
v_gene: TRBV11-3
d_gene: NA
CDR3nt: TGTGCCAGCAGCTTAGGTATTGCTAGCACAGATACGCAGTATTTT
CDR3aa: CASSLGIASTDTQYF

abundance: NA
j_gene: TRBJ2-3
v_gene: TRBV15
d_gene: NA
CDR3nt: TGTGCCACCAGCTTGACTAGGGGTGGCACAGATACGCAGTATTTT
CDR3aa: CATSLTRGGTDTQYF

abundance: few
j_gene: TRBJ2-2
v_gene: TRBV7-6
d_gene: NA
CDR3nt: TGTGCCAGCAGCCCCACAGTGAACACCGGGGAGCTGTTTTTT
CDR3aa: CASSPTVNTGELFF

abundance: many
j_gene: TRBJ1-2
v_gene: TRBV27
d_gene: TRBD1
CDR3nt: TGTGCCAGCAGTCCCCGGACAGGGGAGTACGGCTACACCTTC
CDR3aa: CASSPRTGEYGYTF

abundance: few
j_gene: TRBJ2-7
v_gene: TRBV18
d_gene: NA
CDR3nt: TGTGCCAGCTCACTCGGGACTCCAGAGCAGTACTTC
CDR3aa: CASSLGTPEQYF

abundance: few
j_gene: TRBJ1-2
v_gene: TRBV6-5
d_gene: TRBD1
CDR3nt: TGTGCCAGCAGGAGAGAGGACAGGGACTATGGCTACACCTTC
CDR3aa: CASRREDRDYGYTF

abundance: NA
j_gene: TRBJ2-3
v_gene: TRBV7-9
d_gene: NA
CDR3nt: TGTGCCAGCAGCTCAGAACGGGGGGATACGCAGTATTTT
CDR3aa: CASSSERGDTQYF

abundance: many
j_gene: TRBJ1-1
v_gene: TRBV7-9
d_gene: NA
CDR3nt: TGTGCCGGCAAAGGTTCGGCGGCCAACACTGAAGCTTTCTTT
CDR3aa: CAGKGSAANTEAFF

abundance: NA
j_gene: TRBJ2-2
v_gene: TRBV3-1
d_gene: NA
CDR3nt: TGTGCCAGCAGCCGCGACGGACTACCGGGACTCATCACCGGGGAGCTGTTTTTT
CDR3aa: CASSRDGLPGLITGELFF

abundance: few
j_gene: TRBJ2-7
v_gene: TRBV28
d_gene: TRBD1
CDR3nt: TGTGCCAGCAGCATCGACAGGGGAAGCTACTACGAGCAGTACTTC
CDR3aa: CASSIDRGSYYEQYF

abundance: NA
j_gene: TRBJ1-1
v_gene: TRBV7-9
d_gene: NA
CDR3nt: TGTGCCAGCAGCTTAGCTGTCCCTCGGGCGTTT
CDR3aa: CASSLAVPRAF

abundance: few
j_gene: TRBJ2-2
v_gene: TRBV4-3
d_gene: NA
CDR3nt: TGCGCCAGCAGCCAAGAGAAGGTTACAGGGAGACCCGGGGAGCTGTTTTTT
CDR3aa: CASSQEKVTGRPGELFF

abundance: many
j_gene: TRBJ2-1
v_gene: TRBV24-1
d_gene: TRBD2
CDR3nt: TGTGCCACCAGTGCCGGAGCGGGGGGCAGGGATGAGCAGTTCTTC
CDR3aa: CATSAGAGGRDEQFF

abundance: few
j_gene: TRBJ1-2
v_gene: TRBV6-6
d_gene: NA
CDR3nt: TGTGCCAGCAGTATCCGGGACTTCTATGGCTACACCTTC
CDR3aa: CASSIRDFYGYTF

abundance: NA
j_gene: TRBJ2-7
v_gene: TRBV15
d_gene: TRBD1
CDR3nt: TGTGCCACCAGCAGAGATCGAGGACAGGTTTCCGAGCAGTACTTC
CDR3aa: CATSRDRGQVSEQYF

abundance: many
j_gene: TRBJ2-5
v_gene: TRBV2
d_gene: NA
CDR3nt: TGTGCCAGCAGTGAATTTCGTAGAGAGACCCAGTACTTC
CDR3aa: CASSEFRRETQYF

abundance: NA
j_gene: TRBJ1-6
v_gene: TRBV6-5
d_gene: NA
CDR3nt: TGTGCCAGCAGTTACGGGGTAAGGGGTAATTCACCCCTCCACTTT
CDR3aa: CASSYGVRGNSPLHF

abundance: many
j_gene: TRBJ2-3
v_gene: TRBV4-3
d_gene: TRBD1
CDR3nt: TGCGCCAGCAGCCGCACACCCGGACAGGGGGCCTCCGATACGCAGTATTTT
CDR3aa: CASSRTPGQGASDTQYF

abundance: many
j_gene: TRBJ1-4
v_gene: TRBV5-1
d_gene: NA
CDR3nt: TGCGCCAGCAGCTTGGAGGGGGGGCGAGCTGAAAAACTGTTTTTT
CDR3aa: CASSLEGGRAEKLFF

abundance: NA
j_gene: TRBJ2-6
v_gene: TRBV6-2/TRBV6-3
d_gene: NA
CDR3nt: TGTGCCAGCAGCTCAGGACATCTCTCTGGGGCCAACGTCCTGACTTTC
CDR3aa: CASSSGHLSGANVLTF

abundance: many
j_gene: TRBJ2-7
v_gene: TRBV7-9
d_gene: TRBD2
CDR3nt: TGTGCCAGCAGCTTAGTTAGCGGGGGGAACTACGAGCAGTACTTC
CDR3aa: CASSLVSGGNYEQYF

abundance: many
j_gene: TRBJ2-1
v_gene: TRBV27
d_gene: TRBD2
CDR3nt: TGCGCCAGCAGTCTAGCGGGGGGGCCCAATGAGCAGTTCTTC
CDR3aa: CASSLAGGPNEQFF

abundance: NA
j_gene: TRBJ1-5
v_gene: TRBV7-6
d_gene: NA
CDR3nt: TGTGCCAGCAGCTCAAGCTTTAATCAGCCCCAGCATTTT
CDR3aa: CASSSSFNQPQHF

abundance: many
j_gene: TRBJ2-5
v_gene: TRBV29-1
d_gene: NA
CDR3nt: TGCAGCGTCCCCTCAAGGGGCTCTCGGGCAGAGACCCAGTACTTC
CDR3aa: CSVPSRGSRAETQYF

abundance: many
j_gene: TRBJ2-7
v_gene: TRBV6-5
d_gene: TRBD1
CDR3nt: TGTGCCAGCCTACAGGGGGGCGAGCAGTACTTC
CDR3aa: CASLQGGEQYF